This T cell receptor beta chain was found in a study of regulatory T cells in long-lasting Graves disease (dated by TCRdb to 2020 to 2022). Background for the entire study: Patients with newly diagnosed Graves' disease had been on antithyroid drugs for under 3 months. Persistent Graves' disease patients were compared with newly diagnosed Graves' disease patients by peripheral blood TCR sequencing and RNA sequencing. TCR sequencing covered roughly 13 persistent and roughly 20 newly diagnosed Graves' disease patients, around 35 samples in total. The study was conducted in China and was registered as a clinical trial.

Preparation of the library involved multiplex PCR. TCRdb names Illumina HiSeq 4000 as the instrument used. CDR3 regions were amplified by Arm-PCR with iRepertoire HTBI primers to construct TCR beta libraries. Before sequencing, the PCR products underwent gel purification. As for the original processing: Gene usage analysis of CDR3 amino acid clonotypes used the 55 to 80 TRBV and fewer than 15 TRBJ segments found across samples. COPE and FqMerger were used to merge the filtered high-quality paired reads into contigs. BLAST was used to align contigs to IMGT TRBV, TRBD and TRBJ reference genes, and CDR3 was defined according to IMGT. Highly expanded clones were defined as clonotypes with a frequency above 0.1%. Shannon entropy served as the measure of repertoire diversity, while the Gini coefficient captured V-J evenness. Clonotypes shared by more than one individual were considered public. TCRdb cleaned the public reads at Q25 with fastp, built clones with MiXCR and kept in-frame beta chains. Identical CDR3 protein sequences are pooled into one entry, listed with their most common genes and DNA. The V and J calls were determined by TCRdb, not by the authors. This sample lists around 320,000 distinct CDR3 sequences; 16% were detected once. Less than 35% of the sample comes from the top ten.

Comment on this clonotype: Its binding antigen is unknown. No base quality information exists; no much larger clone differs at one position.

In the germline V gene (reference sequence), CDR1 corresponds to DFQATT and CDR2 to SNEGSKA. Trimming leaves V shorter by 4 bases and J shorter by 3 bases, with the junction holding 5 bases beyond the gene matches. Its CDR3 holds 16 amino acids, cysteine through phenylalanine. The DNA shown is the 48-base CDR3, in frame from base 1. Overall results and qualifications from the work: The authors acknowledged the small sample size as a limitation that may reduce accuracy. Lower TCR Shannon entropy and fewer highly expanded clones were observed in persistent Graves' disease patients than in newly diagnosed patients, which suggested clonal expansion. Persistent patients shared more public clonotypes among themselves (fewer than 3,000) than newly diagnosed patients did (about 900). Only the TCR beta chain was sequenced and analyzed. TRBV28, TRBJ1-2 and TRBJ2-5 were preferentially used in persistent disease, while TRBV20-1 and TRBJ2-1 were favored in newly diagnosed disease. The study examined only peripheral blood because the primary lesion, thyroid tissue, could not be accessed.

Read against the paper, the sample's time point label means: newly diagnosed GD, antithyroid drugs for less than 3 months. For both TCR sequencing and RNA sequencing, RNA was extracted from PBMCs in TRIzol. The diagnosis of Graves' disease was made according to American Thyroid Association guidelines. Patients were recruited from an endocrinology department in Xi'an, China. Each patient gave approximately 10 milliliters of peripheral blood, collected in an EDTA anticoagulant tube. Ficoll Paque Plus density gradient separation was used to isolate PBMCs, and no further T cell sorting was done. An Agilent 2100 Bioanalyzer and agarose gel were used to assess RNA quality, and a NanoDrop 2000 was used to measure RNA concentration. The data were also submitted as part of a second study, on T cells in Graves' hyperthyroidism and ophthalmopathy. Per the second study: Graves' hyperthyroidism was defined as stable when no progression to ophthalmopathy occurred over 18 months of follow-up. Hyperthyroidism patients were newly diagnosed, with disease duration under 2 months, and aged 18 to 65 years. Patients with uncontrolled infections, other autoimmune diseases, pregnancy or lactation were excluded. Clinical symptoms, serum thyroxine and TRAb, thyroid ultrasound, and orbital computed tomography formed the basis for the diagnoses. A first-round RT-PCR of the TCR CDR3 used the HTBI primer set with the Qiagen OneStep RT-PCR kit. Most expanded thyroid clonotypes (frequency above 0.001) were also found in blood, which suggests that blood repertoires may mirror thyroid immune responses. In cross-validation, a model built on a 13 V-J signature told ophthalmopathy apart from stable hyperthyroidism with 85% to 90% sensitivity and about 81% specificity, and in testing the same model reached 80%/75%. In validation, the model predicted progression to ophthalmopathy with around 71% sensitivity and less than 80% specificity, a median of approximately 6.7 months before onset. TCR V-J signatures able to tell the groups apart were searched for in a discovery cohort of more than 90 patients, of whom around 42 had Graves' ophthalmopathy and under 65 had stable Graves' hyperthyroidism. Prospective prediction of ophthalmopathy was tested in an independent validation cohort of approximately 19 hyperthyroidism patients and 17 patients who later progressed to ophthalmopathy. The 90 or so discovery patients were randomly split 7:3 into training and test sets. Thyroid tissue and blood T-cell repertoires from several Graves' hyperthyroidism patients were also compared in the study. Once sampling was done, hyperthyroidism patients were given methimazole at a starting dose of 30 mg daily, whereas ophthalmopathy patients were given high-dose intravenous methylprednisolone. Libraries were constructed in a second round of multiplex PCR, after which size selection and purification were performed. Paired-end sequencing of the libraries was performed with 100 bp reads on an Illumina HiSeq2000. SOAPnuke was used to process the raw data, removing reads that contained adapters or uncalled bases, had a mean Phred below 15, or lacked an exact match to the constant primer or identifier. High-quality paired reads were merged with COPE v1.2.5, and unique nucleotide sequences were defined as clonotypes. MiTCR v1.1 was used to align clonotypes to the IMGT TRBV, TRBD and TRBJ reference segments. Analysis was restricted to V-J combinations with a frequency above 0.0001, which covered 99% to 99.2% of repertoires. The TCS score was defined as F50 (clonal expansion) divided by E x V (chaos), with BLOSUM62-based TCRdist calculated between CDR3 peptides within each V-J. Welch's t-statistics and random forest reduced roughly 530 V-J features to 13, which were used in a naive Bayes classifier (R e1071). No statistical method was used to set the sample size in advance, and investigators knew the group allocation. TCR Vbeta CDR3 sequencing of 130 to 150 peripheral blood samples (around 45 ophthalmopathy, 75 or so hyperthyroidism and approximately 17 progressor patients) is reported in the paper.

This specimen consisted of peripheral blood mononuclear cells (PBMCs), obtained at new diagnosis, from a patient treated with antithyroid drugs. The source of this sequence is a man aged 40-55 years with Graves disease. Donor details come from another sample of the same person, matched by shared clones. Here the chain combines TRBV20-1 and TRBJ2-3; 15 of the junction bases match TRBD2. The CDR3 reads CSATPGLAGGTDTQYF. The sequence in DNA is TGCAGTGCTACGCCGGGACTAGCGGGGGGTACAGATACGCAGTATTTT.